The present T cell receptor beta chain was sequenced within a study of T cell repertoires in cytomegalovirus infection. Trimming removed 2 bases from V and 2 bases from J, with 10 bases in between. This CDR3 has 14 amino acids. Germline V gives CDR1 MNHEY, CDR2 SMNVEV (reference sequence). This clonotype was seen a handful of times. Its antigen is not identified. Findings of the study overall: What dominated the ex vivo response were HLA-C-restricted CMV-specific TCR beta clonotypes.

MiXCR was run by TCRdb on the reads, yielding one entry per CDR3 protein. The sample holds about 400,000 distinct CDR3 sequences, around 18% seen once. The sequencing sample was made of PBMCs. This receptor was taken from a human donor in good health (CMV status not recorded). Some clones in this sample may be carry-over from other donors' samples. The chain has TRBV27 and TRBJ2-7, with a possible D match to TRBD2 (6 bases). CDR3 sequence (DNA): TGTGCCAGCAGTTTAGGGAGGCAGGCCTACGAGCAGTACTTC. Amino acids: CASSLGRQAYEQYF.